The entry below gives a single T cell receptor (beta chain) sequence along with its context. Libraries were prepared by immunoSEQ multiplex PCR; TCRdb keeps only in-frame clonotypes and omits some of them. The repertoire holds 150,000 to 200,000 clones, 70% to 90% seen once, with 5% to 6% in the top ten. This entry comes from a study of blood T cell repertoires in COVID-19. Study summary: Nucleic acid was either cDNA or gDNA, and it came from T cells, B-cell-depleted T cells, or PBMCs.

V was clipped by 2 bases and J by 0 bases, with 18 bases between them. The CDR3 sequence is 18 residues long. In germline, CDR1 is SGHDT, CDR2 YYEEEE. Among Cohort 3 donors, those recovered had two negative PCRs, clearance, or symptom resolution. This clonotype was sampled from a man between 35 and 55 years old who had recovered from COVID-19. Sequencing used PBMCs or T cells enriched from blood (not recorded which). The chain employs TRBV5-6 and TRBJ2-1; TRBD2 might be the D (6 bases). The CDR3 nucleotides read TGTGCCAGCAGCTTTATAGCGGTTGGGATGAGCTCCTACAATGAGCAGTTCTTC. Encoded protein: CASSFIAVGMSSYNEQFF.